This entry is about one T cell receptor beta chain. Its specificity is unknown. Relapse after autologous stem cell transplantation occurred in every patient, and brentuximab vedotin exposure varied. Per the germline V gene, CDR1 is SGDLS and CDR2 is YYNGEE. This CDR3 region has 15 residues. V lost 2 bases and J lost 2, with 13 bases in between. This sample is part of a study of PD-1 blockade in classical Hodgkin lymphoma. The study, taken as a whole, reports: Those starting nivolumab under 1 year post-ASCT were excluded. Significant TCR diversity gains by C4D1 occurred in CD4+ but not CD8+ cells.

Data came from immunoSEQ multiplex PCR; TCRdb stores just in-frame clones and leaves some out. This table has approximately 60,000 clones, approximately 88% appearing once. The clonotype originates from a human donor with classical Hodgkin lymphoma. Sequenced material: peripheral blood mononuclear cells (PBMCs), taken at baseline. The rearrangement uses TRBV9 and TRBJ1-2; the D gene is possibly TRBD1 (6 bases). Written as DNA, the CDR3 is TGTGCCAGCAGCGTTAGAGTAGGGGGGAACTATGGCTACACCTTC. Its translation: CASSVRVGGNYGYTF.